This TCR beta chain was captured by sequencing in a study of OX40 agonist ivuxolimab in advanced cancers. Study-level results: Expanded clones tended on average to be more numerous among CD8+ T cells than CD4+. By week 6 at 0.1 to 3.0 mg/kg, blood CD4+ and CD8+ T cells had expanded clonally.

Points on this clone: Its specificity is not known.

Libraries were prepared by immunoSEQ multiplex PCR; TCRdb keeps only in-frame clonotypes and omits some of them. This sample has roughly 70,000 clones, with about 87% found just once. Patients had blood sampled at baseline and again on cycle 4 day 1 and cycle 7 day 1. Trimming cost V 0 bases and J 2 bases, with 3 bases left between them. The CDR3 length is 13 residues. Germline V CDR1 and CDR2: SGHNT, YYREEE (reference sequence). The chain couples TRBV5-4 to TRBJ2-1; D not resolved. The origin of this receptor is an adult with an advanced solid tumor such as melanoma, head and neck, liver or kidney cancer. The source material was CD4+ or CD8+ T cells sorted from blood, sampled in a trial of the OX40 agonist ivuxolimab. The CDR3 DNA sequence: TGTGCCAGCAGCTTGGCTCCCTACAATGAGCAGTTCTTC. Residues: CASSLAPYNEQFF.